Each of the 28 T cell receptor beta chains below was sequenced from the same sample in a study of T cells after posttransplantation cyclophosphamide. The repertoire was sequenced with immunoSEQ multiplex PCR; TCRdb's copy has only in-frame clones and lacks some. The table lists over 25,000 clones, with no singletons. Sequenced sample: PBMCs. These receptors originate from a woman aged 25 to 39 in good health and a related stem cell transplant donor.

Only a few counts were recorded for this clone. Other nucleotide sequences from this sample produce the same CDR3. The chain is built from TRBV4-1 and TRBJ1-2, with 9 nucleotides matching TRBD1. The CDR3 extends over 15 amino acids. J was trimmed by 4 bases and V by 0 bases; bases with no gene match: 3. Per germline, CDR1 MGHRA and CDR2 YSYEKL. The CDR3 spells CASSQEQGAIYGYTF. The CDR3 bases are TGCGCCAGCAGCCAAGAACAGGGGGCAATCTATGGCTACACCTTC.

This clone was recorded at least ten times. This sequence joins TRBV9 and TRBJ2-7; 11 nucleotides agree with TRBD1. Germline trimming cut 0 bases from V and 4 bases from J; bases unmatched to any gene: 6. The length of the CDR3 is 16 residues. Per germline, CDR1 SGDLS and CDR2 YYNGEE. The CDR3 reads CASSVDPGTGGYEQYF. The CDR3 nucleotides read TGTGCCAGCAGCGTAGATCCCGGGACAGGGGGGTACGAGCAGTACTTC.

This clone was counted ten times or more. The CDR3 end shows no conserved phenylalanine or tryptophan, and so a read error is likely. It is unclear where the CDR3 begins or ends on the DNA, so no DNA is shown, and the CDR3 is as TCRdb lists it. This CDR3 reads CASSQVSRQARII. The gene calls are TRBV4-2 and TRBJ2-7; TRBD1 reflects the table's D call only, with no check against the DNA. The CDR3 length equals 13 residues, ends included. Germline loops: CDR1 LGHNA, CDR2 YNFKEQ.

The sample holds a few counts of this clone. The chain recombines TRBV28 with TRBJ1-2; 8 bases map to TRBD1. Germline lookup yields CDR1 MDHEN and CDR2 SYDVKM. There are 12 residues in the CDR3. V shed 2 bases and J 8 bases; nucleotides not matched to a gene: 1. The CDR3 sequence is CASSLGQGGYTF. DNA for the CDR3: TGTGCCAGCAGTTTAGGACAGGGCGGCTACACCTTC.

This clone was seen at least ten times. The chain uses TRBV18 and TRBJ1-1, with no clear D. Germline V gene sequence: CDR1 KGHSH, CDR2 LQKENI. Trimming left V 2 bases short and J 5 bases short, with 12 bases between. The CDR3 has 14 residues. This CDR3 reads CASSPDGYGTEAFF. The CDR3 DNA reads TGTGCCAGCTCACCAGACGGGTATGGAACTGAAGCTTTCTTT.

The chain has TRBV11-3 and TRBJ2-7, with TRBD1 matching 9 bases. The CDR3 spans 14 residues. Germline trimming cut 4 bases from V and 7 bases from J; bases unmatched to any gene: 8. Germline CDR1 reads SGHNT; CDR2 reads YENEEA. The CDR3 nucleotides read TGTGCCAGCAGCTCAGGACAGGGGAGGGAAGAGCAGTACTTC. This translates into CASSSGQGREEQYF.

This chain connects TRBV9 to TRBJ1-1; TRBD1 matches 11 bases. V shed 4 bases, J shed 6 bases, and the junction held 5 bases outside the gene matches. The CDR3 sequence is 14 residues long. Germline CDR1 SGDLS, CDR2 YYNGEE. CDR3 amino acids: CASSRTGGWPEAFF. In DNA, the CDR3 is TGTGCCAGCAGCCGGACAGGGGGCTGGCCTGAAGCTTTCTTT.

J is TRBJ1-5 and V is TRBV4-1; unclear D gene. V lost 1 base and J 4 bases, leaving 11 bases between the germline ends. Germline CDR1 is MGHRA and CDR2 is YSYEKL. The CDR3 is made up of 15 amino acids. The CDR3 is CASSQGGVGNQPQHF. The CDR3 bases are TGCGCCAGCAGCCAAGGCGGGGTAGGGAATCAGCCCCAGCATTTT.

V usage is TRBV6-5 and J usage is TRBJ2-2, with a tentative D call TRBD2 (6 bases). V lost 6 bases and J lost 4, with 9 bases in between. This CDR3 is built from 13 residues. The V gene's germline CDR1 is MNHEY and CDR2 SVGAGI. CDR3 residues: CASRQTSTGELFF. The CDR3 coding sequence is TGTGCCAGCAGACAGACTAGCACCGGGGAGCTGTTTTTT.

This clone was detected many times. This chain connects TRBV2 to TRBJ1-5; 7 positions agree with TRBD1. Germline CDR1 reads SNHLY; CDR2 reads FYNNEI. V was pared by 6 bases and J by 6 bases, with 8 bases of the junction left unmatched. CDR3 length: 14 amino acids. DNA for the CDR3: TGTGCCAGCAGGCTACAGGGGCAGAGTCAGCCCCAGCATTTT. Amino acids: CASRLQGQSQPQHF. Drawing the rest from reference TRBV2 and TRBJ1-5, the complete variable domain is EPEVTQTPSHQVTQMGQEVILRCVPISNHLYFYWYRQILGQKVEFLVSFYNNEISEKSEIFDDQFSVERPDGSNFTLKIRSTKLEDSAMYFCASRLQGQSQPQHFGDGTRLSIL.

This clone was counted between two and nine times. V gene TRBV13 combines with J gene TRBJ2-3; 8 bases match TRBD1. J was trimmed by 1 base and V by 3 bases; bases with no gene match: 0. The CDR3 is 14 amino acids. Germline values: CDR1 PRHDT, CDR2 FYEKMQ (reference sequence). DNA of the CDR3: TGTGCCAGCAGCTTGGGACAGGGCACAGATACGCAGTATTTT. As protein: CASSLGQGTDTQYF.

This clone was seen many times. The DNA of the CDR3 is TGTGCCAGCAGCCAGGGGGTTAATGAAAAACTGTTTTTT. The encoded protein is CASSQGVNEKLFF. The chain recombines TRBV28 with TRBJ1-4; TRBD1 agrees at 7 bases. CDR1 MDHEN and CDR2 SYDVKM come from the germline V gene. The CDR3 has 13 amino acids. The J segment lost 4 bases and the V segment lost 6 bases, leaving 2 bases of the junction unmatched.

Ten or more counts support this clone. J is TRBJ2-3 and V is TRBV12-3 or TRBV12-4; possibly TRBD2 for D (5 bases). CDR3 size: 14 residues. The V end was cut by 0 bases, the J end by 5 bases, with 9 bases between. CDR3: CASSLAPLGDTQYF. The CDR3 bases are TGTGCCAGCAGTTTAGCCCCACTAGGAGATACGCAGTATTTT.

The chain joins TRBV5-1 to TRBJ2-7, with no clear D. The CDR3 has 14 amino acids. V dropped 4 bases and J dropped 1 base, with 12 bases sitting between them. CDR1 and CDR2 from the germline V gene are SGHRS and YFSETQ. The CDR3: CASSPDLGSYEQYF. The CDR3 region has the DNA TGCGCCAGCAGCCCGGATCTCGGGTCCTACGAGCAGTACTTC.

In its sample, this clone was seen many times. The chain is built from TRBV5-5 and TRBJ2-5; 7 bases are a match to TRBD2. The CDR3 contains 15 residues. V lost 4 bases, J lost 5 bases, and 11 bases stayed unmatched. Germline V gene data show CDR1 as SGHKS and CDR2 as YYEKEE (reference sequence). CDR3: CASSLTSAGAETQYF. The CDR3 nucleotides read TGTGCCAGCAGCCTTACTAGCGCCGGAGCCGAGACCCAGTACTTC.

At least ten counts were recorded for this clone. CDR3 DNA: TGTGCCAGCAGTTTTAGTCGAGGGGATGGCTACACCTTC. Translation: CASSFSRGDGYTF. The V gene is TRBV12-3 or TRBV12-4, the J gene TRBJ1-2; a weak D match, TRBD1 (5 bases). This CDR3 has 13 amino acids. V lost 3 bases and J 6 bases, leaving 11 bases between the germline ends.

Ten or more counts support this clone. This chain links TRBV18 with TRBJ1-3; 7 bases agree with TRBD1. Trimming cost V 1 base and J 0 bases; bases outside gene matches: 3. The CDR3 is 16 amino acids. Germline V CDR1 and CDR2: KGHSH, LQKENI. The CDR3 DNA reads TGTGCCAGCTCACCACAGACAGGGCCCTCTGGAAACACCATATATTTT. Its protein product is CASSPQTGPSGNTIYF.

The table lists this clone with many counts. The gene calls are TRBV5-8 and TRBJ1-2, with 9 bases identical to TRBD1. V gave up 4 bases and J gave up 7 bases; unmatched junction bases: 8. Germline V gene sequence: CDR1 SGHTS, CDR2 YDEGEE. The CDR3 spans 14 residues. Here the CDR3 reads CASSLQGAKSGYTF. CDR3 nucleotide sequence: TGTGCCAGCAGCCTACAGGGGGCGAAAAGTGGCTACACCTTC.

This clone was seen ten or more times. The chain is built from TRBV4-2 and TRBJ2-7, with 7 bases fitting TRBD2. The trim removed 0 bases at V and 5 bases at J, leaving 22 bases unmatched. CDR1 and CDR2 (germline): LGHNA, YNFKEQ. CDR3 size: 20 residues. CDR3 bases: TGTGCCAGCAGCCAAGATCCAAGCGGGATTGCGGGCCTGGCGTATGACGAGCAGTACTTC. This translates into CASSQDPSGIAGLAYDEQYF.

At least ten counts were recorded for this clone. This chain uses TRBV5-1 with TRBJ1-6, with D unclear. In germline, CDR1 is SGHRS, CDR2 YFSETQ. The CDR3 has 16 amino acids. V lost 4 bases and J 7 bases, leaving 18 bases between the germline ends. The CDR3 loop reads CASSPSGEGLNSPLHF. CDR3 nucleotide sequence: TGCGCCAGCAGCCCCTCCGGGGAAGGATTGAATTCACCCCTCCACTTT.

This clone occurred many times. This rearrangement joins TRBV4-3 to TRBJ1-6; D possibly corresponds to TRBD1 (5 bases). Trimming stripped 4 bases from V and 8 bases from J, with 15 bases between. The CDR3 consists of 15 residues. Germline V gene lookup returns CDR1 LGHNA and CDR2 YSLEER. The CDR3 is CASSPSARVYSPLHF. DNA for the CDR3: TGCGCCAGCAGCCCGTCAGCCAGGGTGTATTCACCCCTCCACTTT.

In this sample, this clone turned up many times. In nucleotides, the CDR3 is TGTGCCAGCAGACGGGGGAATACTTACGAGCAGTACTTC. This sequence encodes CASRRGNTYEQYF. The chain couples TRBV5-6 to TRBJ2-7; TRBD2 might be the D (6 bases). V was cut by 5 bases and J by 4 bases, with 13 bases left in between. This CDR3 has 13 residues. CDR1 is SGHDT and CDR2 is YYEEEE in the germline V gene. Filled out from reference TRBV5-6 and TRBJ2-7, the complete variable domain reads DAGVTQSPTHLIKTRGQQVTLRCSPKSGHDTVSWYQQALGQGPQFIFQYYEEEERQRGNFPDRFSGHQFPNYSSELNVNALLLGDSALYLCASRRGNTYEQYFGPGTRLTVT.

This clone appeared many times. The CDR3 loop is CASRIGVEGYTF. In nucleotides, the CDR3 is TGTGCCAGCAGGATAGGGGTTGAAGGCTACACCTTC. V and J are TRBV2 and TRBJ1-2; D may be TRBD1 (5 bases). CDR1 is SNHLY and CDR2 is FYNNEI in the germline V gene. The V end was cut by 6 bases, the J end by 8 bases, with 13 bases between. This CDR3 comprises 12 residues.

This clone was detected a few times. This sequence joins TRBV11-3 and TRBJ1-1; TRBD1 might be the D (5 bases). The germline V and J ends were trimmed by 3 bases and 3 bases, with 8 bases remaining between them. Per germline, CDR1 SGHNT and CDR2 YENEEA. The CDR3 is 13 residues long. The CDR3 reads CASSFQGDTEAFF. Here the CDR3 DNA reads TGTGCCAGCAGCTTCCAGGGAGACACTGAAGCTTTCTTT. The full variable domain, completed using reference TRBV11-3 and TRBJ1-1, is EAGVVQSPRYKIIEKKQPVAFWCNPISGHNTLYWYLQNLGQGPELLIRYENEEAVDDSQLPKDRFSAERLKGVDSTLKIQPAELGDSAVYLCASSFQGDTEAFFGQGTRLTVV.

In this sample, this clone turned up many times. The chain carries TRBV27 and TRBJ2-1, with 10 bases that match TRBD2. CDR3 size: 16 residues. V was clipped by 6 bases and J by 5 bases; unmatched bases: 10. The germline V gene encodes CDR1 MNHEY and CDR2 SMNVEV (reference sequence). CDR3 sequence: CASRRLLAGPNNEQFF. In DNA form, the CDR3 reads TGTGCCAGCAGGAGGCTACTAGCGGGGCCTAACAATGAGCAGTTCTTC.

This clone was counted between two and nine times. This sequence joins TRBV30 and TRBJ1-1, with a weak D call TRBD1 (6 bases). Between the trimmed V and J ends, which lost 3 bases and 1 base, there was a span of 9 bases. CDR1 is GTSNPN and CDR2 is SVGIG in the germline V gene (reference sequence). There are 13 residues in the CDR3. CDR3: CAWRGAGNTEAFF. The CDR3, as DNA: TGTGCCTGGAGGGGGGCAGGGAACACTGAAGCTTTCTTT.

This clone was counted ten times or more. This chain connects TRBV4-1 to TRBJ2-7, with a possible D match to TRBD1 (6 bases). This CDR3 comprises 15 residues. Germline loops: CDR1 MGHRA, CDR2 YSYEKL. The ends were cut back, 3 bases at V and 3 bases at J, with 15 bases in the middle. CDR3 sequence reads: CASSHPTRGIYEQYF. The CDR3 coding sequence is TGCGCCAGCAGCCATCCTACCAGGGGCATCTACGAGCAGTACTTC.

This clone was counted only a few times. This sequence joins TRBV4-3 and TRBJ2-1, with 10 positions matching TRBD2. The CDR3 spans 16 residues. Losses at the gene ends were 1 base for V and 9 bases for J; bases not matched to a gene: 9. Germline V gene data show CDR1 as LGHNA and CDR2 as YSLEER. The CDR3 spells CASSQAGLAEGGEQFF. CDR3 DNA sequence: TGCGCCAGCAGCCAAGCAGGACTAGCGGAGGGTGGTGAGCAGTTCTTC.